This entry lists 20 T cell receptor beta chains sequenced from one sample in a study of regulatory T cells. The primer mix had 52 TRBV and 13 TRBJ primers. Sequenced by immunoSEQ multiplex PCR; TCRdb stores in-frame clones only, minus some. Among 5,000 to 6,500 clones listed, around 91% were seen once. These receptors' antigens are unknown. Study results and limitations: In CD3G deficiency, regulatory T cells had lower Shannon diversity than autologous conventional CD4+ and control regulatory cells.

The source material was CD4+ Tregs sorted from blood. The receptors were sampled from a young adult with CD3G deficiency.

The chain employs TRBV30 and TRBJ1-1, with D unresolved. This CDR3 is built from 14 residues. Germline V lookup: CDR1 GTSNPN, CDR2 SVGIG (reference sequence). The germline V and J ends were trimmed by 2 bases and 1 base, with 11 bases remaining between them. The CDR3 sequence is CAWSSVTPNTEAFF. In nucleotides, the CDR3 is TGTGCCTGGAGTTCGGTGACTCCGAACACTGAAGCTTTCTTT.

This chain links TRBV5-1 with TRBJ2-1; D remains unclear. This CDR3 has 15 amino acids. The V and J ends lost 0 bases and 4 bases respectively, with 11 bases between them. Germline CDR1 and CDR2: SGHRS and YFSETQ. CDR3 residues: CASSLDSRGYNEQFF. The CDR3 DNA reads TGCGCCAGCAGCTTGGACTCCCGTGGGTACAATGAGCAGTTCTTC. The whole variable domain, remainder taken from reference TRBV5-1 and TRBJ2-1, is KAGVTQTPRYLIKTRGQQVTLSCSPISGHRSVSWYQQTPGQGLQFLFEYFSETQRNKGNFPGRFSGRQFSNSRSEMNVSTLELGDSALYLCASSLDSRGYNEQFFGPGTRLTVL.

The CDR3 DNA reads as TGTGCCAGCAGCCGAACTAGCGGGGGCACAGATACGCAGTATTTT. Protein: CASSRTSGGTDTQYF. V gene TRBV7-9 combines with J gene TRBJ2-3; TRBD2 matches at 10 bases. Germline V CDR1 and CDR2: SEHNR, FQNEAQ (reference sequence). The V gene end was trimmed by 5 bases and the J gene end by 1 base; junction bases not matched to a gene: 3. This CDR3 has 15 residues.

The chain employs TRBV10-2 and TRBJ1-2; D ambiguous. CDR1 is WSHSY, CDR2 SAAADI, per germline. Deletions cut 3 bases from V and 8 bases from J, with 13 bases between. CDR3 length: 13 amino acids. CDR3 sequence reads: CASSEGSLGGYTF. CDR3 in DNA: TGCGCCAGCAGTGAAGGGTCGTTGGGCGGCTACACCTTC.

The V gene is TRBV6-1, the J gene TRBJ1-2; D call uncertain. Trimming pared 1 base from V and 4 bases from J, leaving 10 bases between. Germline CDR1 is MNHNS and CDR2 is SASEGT. This CDR3 has 14 residues. The CDR3: CASSEGNTGYGYTF. DNA for the CDR3: TGTGCCAGCAGTGAAGGGAACACGGGCTATGGCTACACCTTC.

This clone turned up a few times. J is TRBJ2-3 and V is TRBV5-1; D may be TRBD1 (6 bases). Germline values: CDR1 SGHRS, CDR2 YFSETQ. CDR3 length: 13 amino acids. Between the trimmed V and J ends, which lost 4 bases and 5 bases, there was a span of 11 bases. The CDR3 DNA reads as TGCGCCAGCAGCGACCAGGGGAAAGATACGCAGTATTTT. Translating it yields CASSDQGKDTQYF.

The chain joins TRBV10-3 to TRBJ2-7; TRBD1 aligns across 7 bases. Trimming at V came to 3 bases and at J to 10 bases, leaving 6 bases not matched to a gene. CDR3 length: 12 amino acids. CDR1 and CDR2 from the germline V gene are ENHRY and SYGVKD. DNA for the CDR3: TGTGCCATCAGTGACCCGACAGGGATCCAGTACTTC. Translation gives CAISDPTGIQYF.

The CDR3 sequence is CASSVAPGNKAFF. The CDR3 nucleotides are TGTGCCAGCAGCGTAGCGCCGGGGAACAAAGCTTTCTTT. This sequence joins TRBV9 and TRBJ1-1; D is uncertain. Deletions cut 0 bases from V and 9 bases from J, with 12 bases between. The length of the CDR3 is 13 residues. Germline assignment: CDR1 SGDLS and CDR2 YYNGEE.

The chain employs TRBV7-2 and TRBJ1-1, with a tentative D call TRBD1 (6 bases). Germline CDR1 SGHTA, CDR2 FQGNSA. The CDR3 consists of 12 residues. Between the trimmed V and J ends, which lost 4 bases and 7 bases, there was a span of 10 bases. Written as DNA, the CDR3 is TGTGCCAGCAGCTCGACAGGTTATGAAGCTTTCTTT. Encoded protein: CASSSTGYEAFF.

The chain combines TRBV28 with TRBJ2-7; D unresolved. Germline values: CDR1 MDHEN, CDR2 SYDVKM. The CDR3 contains 15 residues. V shed 6 bases and J shed 0 bases, with 15 bases lying between them. Here the CDR3 DNA reads TGTGCCAGCAGCGAATCGTCCAAGTTCTCCTACGAGCAGTACTTC. It translates to CASSESSKFSYEQYF. The full variable domain, its missing parts supplied by reference TRBV28 and TRBJ2-7, is DVKVTQSSRYLVKRTGEKVFLECVQDMDHENMFWYRQDPGLGLRLIYFSYDVKMKEKGDIPEGYSVSREKKERFSLILESASTNQTSMYLCASSESSKFSYEQYFGPGTRLTVT.

This sequence joins TRBV28 and TRBJ1-2, with 8 bases fitting TRBD1. V lost 7 bases to trimming and J lost 8 bases; unmatched junction nucleotides: 9. The CDR3 spans 13 residues. The germline CDR1 and CDR2 sequences are MDHEN and SYDVKM. The CDR3 DNA reads as TGTGCCAGCAAGGCAGGGGGCGCACGGGGCTACACCTTC. Translation gives CASKAGGARGYTF.

The rearrangement uses TRBV5-1 and TRBJ2-2; the D gene is possibly TRBD1 (6 bases). The length of the CDR3 is 14 residues. Trimming removed 4 bases from V and 4 bases from J, with 11 bases in between. CDR1 SGHRS and CDR2 YFSETQ come from the germline V gene. The CDR3 loop reads CASSSKGGTGELFF. The DNA of the CDR3 is TGCGCCAGCAGCAGCAAAGGGGGCACCGGGGAGCTGTTTTTT. Combining the CDR3 with reference TRBV5-1 and TRBJ2-2 gives the whole variable domain KAGVTQTPRYLIKTRGQQVTLSCSPISGHRSVSWYQQTPGQGLQFLFEYFSETQRNKGNFPGRFSGRQFSNSRSEMNVSTLELGDSALYLCASSSKGGTGELFFGEGSRLTVL.

The rearrangement links TRBV2 to TRBJ2-7, with 9 positions matching TRBD1. The CDR3 totals 17 residues. Germline lookup yields CDR1 SNHLY and CDR2 FYNNEI. Losses at the gene ends were 4 bases for V and 4 bases for J; bases not matched to a gene: 14. CDR3 nucleotides: TGTGCCAGCAGTGTGGGGACAGGGCATAGTAGCGTGTACGAGCAGTACTTC. This encodes CASSVGTGHSSVYEQYF.

This clone was seen only once. V usage is TRBV28 and J usage is TRBJ2-7, with D possibly being TRBD2 (6 bases). The germline CDR1 and CDR2 sequences are MDHEN and SYDVKM. This CDR3 comprises 14 residues. The germline V and J ends were trimmed by 5 bases and 4 bases, with 15 bases remaining between them. The CDR3 DNA reads TGTGCCAGCAGTCCGGGAGCACTTATGTACGAGCAGTACTTC. Amino acid sequence: CASSPGALMYEQYF.

This chain connects TRBV7-9 to TRBJ2-7, with TRBD2 as a possible D gene (6 bases). Germline loops: CDR1 SEHNR, CDR2 FQNEAQ (reference sequence). V was pared by 3 bases and J by 2 bases, with 8 bases between. The CDR3 covers 13 residues. CDR3 residues: CASSFSGAYEQYF. The CDR3 DNA is TGTGCCAGCAGCTTTTCGGGAGCCTACGAGCAGTACTTC.

J is TRBJ2-2 and V is TRBV7-2, with D perhaps TRBD1 or TRBD2 (5 bases each). CDR1 is SGHTA and CDR2 is FQGNSA in the germline V gene. V was trimmed by 6 bases and J by 0 bases, leaving 17 bases between them. This CDR3 contains 17 residues. CDR3 in DNA: TGTGCCAGCAGTTACACTCCGGGACGTACGAACACCGGGGAGCTGTTTTTT. This encodes CASSYTPGRTNTGELFF. The full variable domain, completed using reference TRBV7-2 and TRBJ2-2, is GAGVSQSPSNKVTEKGKDVELRCDPISGHTALYWYRQSLGQGLEFLIYFQGNSAPDKSGLPSDRFSAERTGGSVSTLTIQRTQQEDSAVYLCASSYTPGRTNTGELFFGEGSRLTVL.

The gene calls are TRBV28 and TRBJ2-7; 10 nucleotides align to TRBD2. The ends lost 6 bases at V and 2 bases at J; junction bases unmatched: 7. This CDR3 spans 15 amino acids. CDR1 and CDR2 (germline): MDHEN, SYDVKM. Written as DNA, the CDR3 is TGTGCCAGCAGCCCCAGCGGGAGGGGAACCTACGAGCAGTACTTC. Its protein product is CASSPSGRGTYEQYF.

This rearrangement joins TRBV6-1 to TRBJ1-1; D may be TRBD1 (5 bases). CDR1 and CDR2 (germline): MNHNS, SASEGT. This CDR3 has 13 amino acids. Trimming took 6 bases from V and 8 from J, leaving 16 bases between them. CDR3 bases: TGTGCCAGCAGCTTAGGTAAGACAGCGGAAGCTTTCTTT. Translation: CASSLGKTAEAFF.

This chain links TRBV19 with TRBJ2-1, with D uncertain. The germline V gene has CDR1 LNHDA and CDR2 SQIVND (reference sequence). The CDR3 extends over 13 amino acids. V gave up 5 bases and J gave up 8 bases, with 13 bases separating them. The CDR3 region is CASSQSYYHEQFF. The CDR3 nucleotides read TGTGCCAGTAGTCAGAGTTATTACCATGAGCAGTTCTTC.

The rearrangement links TRBV7-2 to TRBJ2-5; the match to TRBD2 covers 7 bases. V gave up 0 bases and J gave up 2 bases; unmatched junction bases: 9. This CDR3 region has 17 residues. CDR1 SGHTA and CDR2 FQGNSA come from the germline V gene. Here the CDR3 DNA reads TGTGCCAGCAGCTTAGCCGCTTCAAGCGGGGCTCAAGAGACCCAGTACTTC. Its protein is CASSLAASSGAQETQYF.